This T cell receptor (beta chain) originates from a study of brain metastases from non-small cell lung cancer. Study findings and constraints: Compared with their matched primary tumors, approximately 64% of brain metastases showed expanded T-cell clones. Fewer infiltrating T cells were found in brain metastases than primaries.

Trimming shortened V by 4 bases and J by 4 bases, and 15 bases separated the two germline ends. Germline V CDR1 and CDR2: MGHRA, YSYEKL. The CDR3 is 15 amino acids. Repertoires were generated with immunoSEQ multiplex PCR, while TCRdb's copy carries only in-frame clones and drops some. The sample comprises 2,000 to 2,500 clones, roughly nine tenths of which are singletons, and approximately 3.4% rests with the top ten. This clone has more than one count but fewer than ten. Its antigen is still unknown. Sequencing was done on a sample of primary lung tumor tissue. The TCR sequence derives from a donor at least 40 years old with non-small cell lung cancer. The chain joins TRBV4-1 to TRBJ2-3; D gene ambiguous. CDR3: CASSPILRNPDTQYF. CDR3 DNA sequence: TGCGCCAGCAGCCCTATCCTCAGGAATCCAGATACGCAGTATTTT.